What follows is one T cell receptor (beta chain) and its context. This entry is derived from a study of technical replicates of blood from a handful of donors. Sequencing was performed with immunoSEQ multiplex PCR; in TCRdb, only in-frame clones are kept and a portion is missing. The profile covers about 80,000 clones, with 75% to 95% appearing a single time and around 0.42% taken by the ten largest. This sequence was found in a human donor in good health. Sample: T cells isolated from PBMCs.

The CDR3 is CASSADPDNEQFF. CDR3 DNA: TGTGCCAGCAGCGCGGATCCTGACAATGAGCAGTTCTTC. This chain joins TRBV6-1 and TRBJ2-1, with no clear D. Looked up from germline, CDR1 is MNHNS and CDR2 is SASEGT. The CDR3 totals 13 residues. V was clipped by 6 bases and J by 5 bases, with 11 bases between them.